This passage covers 11 T cell receptor beta chains from one sample sequenced in a study of cytomegalovirus exposure and HLA in healthy donors. The PCR had 60 Vbeta and 13 Jbeta primers. The table came from immunoSEQ multiplex PCR; TCRdb's copy has only in-frame clones and leaves some out. The repertoire holds roughly 200,000 clones, with 70% to 85% as singletons. Material: PBMCs. The receptor source for this set is a man aged 40-49 years in good health and CMV-seropositive.

The V gene is TRBV6-1, the J gene TRBJ1-5; 7 nucleotides line up with TRBD1. The length of the CDR3 is 18 residues. The germline V gene has CDR1 MNHNS and CDR2 SASEGT. V trimming: 1 base; J trimming: 0 bases; junction bases outside the gene matches: 9. The CDR3 spells CASSEDLIRQGSNQPQHF. The CDR3, as DNA: TGTGCCAGCAGTGAAGATCTTATCAGACAGGGTAGCAATCAGCCCCAGCATTTT.

The chain carries TRBV11-3 and TRBJ2-3; weak D call: TRBD2 (6 bases). Germline V gene sequence: CDR1 SGHNT, CDR2 YENEEA. The ends were cut back, 5 bases at V and 1 base at J, with 13 bases in the middle. The CDR3 sequence is 15 residues long. CDR3 residues: CASSRGGAGTDTQYF. In DNA, the CDR3 is TGTGCCAGCAGCCGGGGCGGGGCAGGCACAGATACGCAGTATTTT.

The chain combines TRBV7-2 with TRBJ2-7, with a weak D call TRBD2 (6 bases). Trimming stripped 4 bases from V and 0 bases from J, with 16 bases between. Germline-derived CDR1 and CDR2 are SGHTA and FQGNSA. The CDR3 runs 16 residues. In DNA, the CDR3 is TGTGCCAGCAGCTCTCCCCTAGACGGGAGCTCCTACGAGCAGTACTTC. It yields the protein CASSSPLDGSSYEQYF.

The chain recombines TRBV6-6 with TRBJ1-1; tentative D call: TRBD1 (6 bases). The V end was cut by 10 bases, the J end by 4 bases, with 13 bases between. The CDR3 covers 12 residues. Germline V gene sequence: CDR1 MNHNY, CDR2 SVGAGI (reference sequence). This CDR3 reads CAIGRTATEAFF. The DNA of the CDR3 is TGTGCCATTGGTCGGACAGCCACTGAAGCTTTCTTT.

This chain joins TRBV19 and TRBJ2-1; D remains unclear. CDR1 and CDR2 (germline): LNHDA, SQIVND (reference sequence). The CDR3 has 12 amino acids. The CDR3 sequence is CSTHSSYNEQFF. CDR3 DNA: TGTAGCACTCATAGCTCCTACAATGAGCAGTTCTTC.

This rearrangement joins TRBV4-1 to TRBJ2-5; 7 bases fit TRBD1. Germline V gene data show CDR1 as MGHRA and CDR2 as YSYEKL. CDR3 length: 15 amino acids. The J segment lost 4 bases and the V segment lost 0 bases, leaving 5 bases of the junction unmatched. CDR3 loop: CASSQEEGGRETQYF. Here the CDR3 DNA reads TGCGCCAGCAGCCAAGAGGAAGGGGGCAGAGAGACCCAGTACTTC.

The gene calls are TRBV19 and TRBJ2-3; 7 nucleotides match TRBD2. CDR3 length equals 15 residues. Germline values: CDR1 LNHDA, CDR2 SQIVND (reference sequence). Germline trimming cut 7 bases from V and 3 bases from J; bases unmatched to any gene: 10. CDR3 in amino acids: CASTPSGGWTDTQYF. The DNA of the CDR3 is TGTGCCAGTACCCCTAGCGGAGGTTGGACAGATACGCAGTATTTT.

V and J are TRBV11-3 and TRBJ2-2; D is perhaps TRBD1 (5 bases). Germline CDR1 reads SGHNT; CDR2 reads YENEEA. Trimming pared 4 bases from V and 1 base from J, leaving 10 bases between. The CDR3 length is 15 residues. The CDR3 protein is CASSYQGVNTGELFF. In DNA form, the CDR3 reads TGTGCCAGCAGCTACCAAGGGGTGAACACCGGGGAGCTGTTTTTT. The full variable domain, rest sourced from reference TRBV11-3 and TRBJ2-2, is EAGVVQSPRYKIIEKKQPVAFWCNPISGHNTLYWYLQNLGQGPELLIRYENEEAVDDSQLPKDRFSAERLKGVDSTLKIQPAELGDSAVYLCASSYQGVNTGELFFGEGSRLTVL.

V usage is TRBV7-8 and J usage is TRBJ1-2; a possible D gene is TRBD1 (5 bases). The CDR3 is made up of 15 amino acids. CDR1 SGHVS and CDR2 FQNEAQ come from the germline V gene. The V end lost 5 bases, the J end lost 3 bases, and 16 bases lay between the germline ends. CDR3 protein: CASSPGAGRDYGYTF. The DNA of the CDR3 is TGTGCCAGCAGCCCGGGAGCAGGGAGGGACTATGGCTACACCTTC.

The chain combines TRBV28 with TRBJ1-2; D remains ambiguous. V shed 3 bases and J shed 4 bases, with 9 bases lying between them. CDR1 is MDHEN, CDR2 SYDVKM, per germline. The CDR3 has 13 residues. Here the CDR3 DNA reads TGTGCCAGCAGTTTGGGAGAGCCCTATGGCTACACCTTC. Amino acid sequence: CASSLGEPYGYTF.

The V call is TRBV10-3, the J call TRBJ2-7; 9 bases map to TRBD2. The CDR3 contains 14 residues. Germline loops: CDR1 ENHRY, CDR2 SYGVKD. V lost 7 bases to trimming and J lost 5 bases; unmatched junction nucleotides: 9. The CDR3 protein is CAIKSTSGGNEQYF. For the CDR3, the DNA is TGTGCCATCAAATCGACTAGCGGAGGCAACGAGCAGTACTTC.